Listed below are T cell receptor beta chains from one sample, sequenced in a study of blood T cell repertoires in COVID-19. The assay was immunoSEQ multiplex PCR, and TCRdb's table has in-frame clones only and misses some. The sample gives 450,000 or so clones, 90% of which show up once; 0.6% is in the top ten. Sequencing input: PBMCs or T cells enriched from blood (not recorded which). The receptors come from a man aged 18 to 35 who had recovered from COVID-19. CDR3s include the opening cysteine and the closing phenylalanine or tryptophan. A D gene is named only where the DNA matches it firmly. Clone size, where shown, is once, few, many, or a class for clones that have expanded.

j_call v_call d_call clone_size cdr3_aa cdr3_nt
TRBJ1-5 TRBV9 . . CASSVGAAGNQPQHF TGTGCCAGCAGCGTAGGGGCAGCAGGGAACCAGCCCCAGCATTTT
TRBJ1-1 TRBV30 . few CAWSVRGNTEAFF TGTGCCTGGAGTGTACGGGGGAACACTGAAGCTTTCTTT
TRBJ1-4 TRBV2 TRBD1 . CASRDRGLGKLFF TGTGCCAGCAGGGACAGGGGATTAGGAAAACTGTTTTTT
TRBJ2-6 TRBV3-1/TRBV3-2 . . CASSHTGGAGANVLTF TGTGCCAGCAGCCATACAGGGGGGGCTGGGGCCAACGTCCTGACTTTC
TRBJ2-1 TRBV6-4 . once CASSDKVAEYNEQFF TGTGCCAGCAGTGACAAGGTAGCGGAATACAATGAGCAGTTCTTC
TRBJ1-2 TRBV2 . . CASSFRLERGGYTF TGTGCCAGCAGCTTCAGGTTAGAAAGAGGGGGCTACACCTTC
TRBJ2-7 TRBV7-8 TRBD1 . CASSLAATGTYEQYF TGTGCCAGCAGCTTAGCTGCGACAGGGACCTACGAGCAGTACTTC
TRBJ2-2 TRBV28 . . CASSRLSILAGELFF TGTGCCAGCAGTCGATTGAGTATATTGGCCGGGGAGCTGTTTTTT
TRBJ2-7 TRBV30 TRBD1 . CAWSLGTGDNEQYF TGTGCCTGGAGTCTCGGGACAGGGGACAACGAGCAGTACTTC
TRBJ1-4 TRBV18 . . CASADTVVGEKLFF TGTGCCAGTGCCGACACAGTAGTTGGAGAAAAACTGTTTTTT
TRBJ2-1 TRBV5-1 TRBD2 . CASTRGYSGRDYNEQFF TGCGCCAGCACCCGAGGGTATAGCGGGAGGGACTACAATGAGCAGTTCTTC
TRBJ2-7 TRBV3-1/TRBV3-2 . . CASSPTSGPYEQYF TGTGCCAGCAGCCCGACTAGTGGACCCTACGAGCAGTACTTC
TRBJ2-2 TRBV10-2 TRBD2 . CASRRPGGPGELFF TGCGCCAGCAGGAGACCGGGGGGACCCGGGGAGCTGTTTTTT
TRBJ1-1 TRBV11-3 . . CASSPPEGVSNTEAFF TGTGCCAGCAGCCCGCCGGAGGGCGTATCGAACACTGAAGCTTTCTTT
TRBJ2-6 TRBV5-6 TRBD2 . CASSLLGGEAGANVLTF TGTGCCAGCAGCTTGCTCGGGGGGGAAGCTGGGGCCAACGTCCTGACTTTC
TRBJ1-5 TRBV19 . once CASSIRWGEYQPQHF TGTGCCAGTAGTATCCGTTGGGGGGAATATCAGCCCCAGCATTTT
TRBJ2-7 TRBV10-3 TRBD1 once CAISLGDSSSYEQYF TGTGCCATCAGTTTGGGGGACAGCAGCTCCTACGAGCAGTACTTC
TRBJ1-6 TRBV5-5 TRBD1 . CASSGQSGQGGYGNSPLHF TGTGCCAGCAGCGGTCAATCGGGACAGGGCGGTTATGGCAATTCACCCCTCCACTTT
TRBJ2-2 TRBV2 . . CASSVETGTGELFF TGTGCCAGCAGCGTAGAGACAGGCACCGGGGAGCTGTTTTTT
TRBJ2-1 TRBV7-2 . . CASSLGGYGTYNEQFF TGTGCCAGCAGCTTAGGAGGCTATGGCACCTACAATGAGCAGTTCTTC
TRBJ2-3 TRBV28 . . CASKVDSSGADTQYF TGTGCCAGCAAGGTCGACTCCAGCGGCGCAGATACGCAGTATTTT
TRBJ1-6 TRBV2 . . CACIGSYNSPLHF TGTGCCTGTATCGGGTCCTATAATTCACCCCTCCACTTT
TRBJ1-1 TRBV28 . . CASSQARPTEAFF TGTGCCAGCAGTCAGGCTCGTCCCACTGAAGCTTTCTTT